This T cell receptor (beta chain) was profiled in a study of early T cells in non-severe SARS-CoV-2 infection. CDR3 length: 13 amino acids. V was clipped by 3 bases and J by 2 bases; unmatched bases: 0. Germline assignment: CDR1 DFQATT and CDR2 SNEGSKA (reference sequence). Unique molecular identifiers (one per individual cDNA molecule) were attached. TCRdb re-called the 5' RACE reads with MiXCR, one entry per CDR3 protein. The sample shows tens of thousands of distinct CDR3 sequences, roughly 4.3% of them seen only once. This clonotype was counted many times. This TCR derives from an adult who was a healthcare worker with PCR-confirmed SARS-CoV-2 infection or an uninfected control (not recorded which). This rearrangement joins TRBV20-1 to TRBJ2-7; 11 bases align to TRBD2. The sample comprised whole blood. The CDR3 reads CSASSGRAYEQYV. The CDR3 DNA reads TGCAGTGCTAGTAGCGGGAGGGCCTACGAGCAGTACGTC.